This TCR beta chain comes out of a study of T cells after yellow fever vaccination. Study-wide results and caveats: Clonotypes shared by both compartments, CD4 and CD8, made up a small share. Post-booster repertoires contained most primary-vaccination clones again (roughly 97% CD4, about 88% CD8).

This clonotype appeared a few times. Its specificity is not known. The V and J ends lost 8 bases and 0 bases respectively, with 11 bases between them. The germline gives CDR1 SNHLY, CDR2 FYNNEI. The CDR3 covers 13 residues. As TCR cDNA was made by 5'RACE template switching, a universal primer site and UMIs were added. TCRdb called the 5' RACE reads again in MiXCR, with one record for every CDR3 protein. The repertoire holds some 110,000 distinct CDR3 sequences, with roughly 7.9% as singletons. Specimen: CD4+ T cells sorted from PBMCs, collected about 49 days after the first yellow fever vaccination. The TCR was taken from a man aged 18-30 years who received the YFV17D yellow fever vaccine. The chain carries TRBV2 and TRBJ2-7; D may match TRBD1 or TRBD2 (6 bases each). The CDR3 sequence is CASLRGRSYEQYF. The CDR3 DNA sequence: TGTGCCAGCCTCCGGGGGCGCTCCTACGAGCAGTACTTC.